Below, 27 T cell receptor beta chains from the same sample are listed, as sequenced in a study of shared clonotypes between healthy human individuals. Repertoires were generated with immunoSEQ multiplex PCR, while TCRdb's copy carries only in-frame clones and drops some. The profile shows about 490,000 clones, over 60% of them singletons. What was sequenced was PBMCs. These receptors all stem from a woman in her thirties or forties in good health. Some clones in this sample may be carry-over from other donors' samples.

The chain couples TRBV27 to TRBJ2-2; D gene ambiguous. Germline assignment: CDR1 MNHEY and CDR2 SMNVEV (reference sequence). The CDR3 has 11 amino acids. V was pared by 4 bases and J by 7 bases, with 4 bases between. The CDR3 reads CASSSIGELFF. The CDR3 DNA follows: TGTGCCAGCAGTTCGATCGGGGAGCTGTTTTTT.

CDR3 DNA: TGTGCCACCAGCAGAGAGGGGACACCTAATGAAAAACTGTTTTTT. Its translation: CATSREGTPNEKLFF. This chain connects TRBV15 to TRBJ1-4; D is possibly TRBD1 (6 bases). V gave up 0 bases and J gave up 3 bases, with 8 bases separating them. CDR1 LNHNV and CDR2 YYDKDF come from the germline V gene (reference sequence). This CDR3 is built from 15 residues.

J is TRBJ2-5 and V is TRBV7-9; D is unclear. The CDR3 runs 16 residues. CDR1 is SEHNR, CDR2 FQNEAQ, per germline (reference sequence). V gave up 1 base and J gave up 1 base, with 13 bases separating them. The CDR3 bases are TGTGCCAGCAGCTTAGGAGGCTCCAGATCCCAAGAGACCCAGTACTTC. Translating gives CASSLGGSRSQETQYF. Filled out from reference TRBV7-9 and TRBJ2-5, the complete variable domain reads DTGVSQNPRHKITKRGQNVTFRCDPISEHNRLYWYRQTLGQGPEFLTYFQNEAQLEKSRLLSDRFSAERPKGSFSTLEIQRTEQGDSAMYLCASSLGGSRSQETQYFGPGTRLLVL.

The genes are TRBV7-3 and TRBJ2-6; a weak D match, TRBD2 (6 bases). Trimming took 5 bases from V and 3 from J, leaving 20 bases between them. This CDR3 region has 18 residues. Germline CDR1 SGHTA, CDR2 FQGTGA. The CDR3 here is CASSRMTGGGDGANVLTF. The CDR3 DNA sequence: TGTGCCAGCAGCCGAATGACCGGGGGTGGGGATGGGGCCAACGTCCTGACTTTC.

The chain is built from TRBV28 and TRBJ1-2; 9 bases are a match to TRBD1. The CDR3 has 15 residues. V shed 5 bases, J shed 5 bases, and the junction held 9 bases outside the gene matches. Germline CDR1 is MDHEN and CDR2 is SYDVKM. The CDR3 protein is CASSTYRGRAYGYTF. CDR3 DNA: TGTGCCAGCAGTACCTACAGGGGGCGCGCTTATGGCTACACCTTC.

The chain has TRBV5-1 and TRBJ2-7; perhaps TRBD2 as D (7 bases). Trimming cost V 10 bases and J 6 bases, with 20 bases left between them. The CDR3 is 13 residues long. CDR1 is SGHRS and CDR2 is YFSETQ in the germline V gene. In nucleotides, the CDR3 is TGCGCCCAAGCGGGACACCTCCTTTGCGAGCAGTACTTC. Its translation: CAQAGHLLCEQYF. The variable domain in full, completed from reference TRBV5-1 and TRBJ2-7, reads KAGVTQTPRYLIKTRGQQVTLSCSPISGHRSVSWYQQTPGQGLQFLFEYFSETQRNKGNFPGRFSGRQFSNSRSEMNVSTLELGDSALYLCAQAGHLLCEQYFGPGTRLTVT.

V gene TRBV27 combines with J gene TRBJ2-7, with 9 bases fitting TRBD2. This CDR3 has 15 residues. The germline gives CDR1 MNHEY, CDR2 SMNVEV (reference sequence). V gave up 5 bases and J gave up 6 bases; unmatched junction bases: 11. The CDR3 coding sequence is TGTGCCAGCAGTGAGGGGCTAGCGGGGACGCTCGAGCAGTACTTC. It codes for CASSEGLAGTLEQYF.

The genes are TRBV27 and TRBJ2-7, with D tentatively TRBD1 (7 bases). V lost 7 bases, J lost 6 bases, and 13 bases lay in between. Germline CDR1 and CDR2: MNHEY and SMNVEV (reference sequence). The CDR3 has 12 residues. The CDR3 DNA sequence: TGTGCCAGCACCGCAGGGGGGTCCGAGCAGTACTTC. This codes for CASTAGGSEQYF.

As DNA, the CDR3 is TGTGCCAGCAGACCCCCGGGAGATTACAATGAGCAGTTCTTC. This codes for CASRPPGDYNEQFF. This chain links TRBV6-5 with TRBJ2-1, with a weak D call TRBD2 (6 bases). Trimming shortened V by 6 bases and J by 4 bases, and 13 bases separated the two germline ends. The CDR3 consists of 14 residues. The germline CDR1 and CDR2 sequences are MNHEY and SVGAGI.

This clone was detected once. The V and J genes are TRBV7-2 and TRBJ1-5; D is uncertain. Germline values: CDR1 SGHTA, CDR2 FQGNSA. The CDR3 is 14 amino acids. V dropped 1 base and J dropped 7 bases, with 11 bases sitting between them. This CDR3 is CASSLVGVGQPQHF. The CDR3 DNA sequence: TGTGCCAGCAGCTTAGTCGGGGTTGGGCAGCCCCAGCATTTT.

The chain is built from TRBV6-5 and TRBJ1-2; TRBD1 agrees at 7 bases. With V trimmed by 7 bases and J by 7 bases, 9 bases remained unmatched. There are 13 residues in the CDR3. Germline V gene data show CDR1 as MNHEY and CDR2 as SVGAGI. Here the CDR3 reads CASTQTGSFGYTF. CDR3 DNA sequence: TGTGCCAGCACCCAGACAGGGTCTTTTGGCTACACCTTC.

This clone was detected ten times or more. The V gene is TRBV6-5, the J gene TRBJ1-2; TRBD1 matches 8 bases. CDR3 size: 13 residues. V was pared by 1 base and J by 12 bases, with 7 bases of the junction left unmatched. Germline-derived CDR1 and CDR2 are MNHEY and SVGAGI. CDR3 in DNA: TGTGCCAGCAGTTACTACAGGGGGTCGCTGCACACCTTC. Encoded protein: CASSYYRGSLHTF.

V is TRBV7-9 and J is TRBJ2-1, with a possible D match to TRBD1 (6 bases). Looked up from germline, CDR1 is SEHNR and CDR2 is FQNEAQ (reference sequence). This CDR3 has 13 amino acids. Trimming took 1 base from V and 10 from J, leaving 11 bases between them. The CDR3 DNA is TGTGCCAGCAGCTTAGAGTCGGGGACAGAGCAGTTCTTC. Translating it yields CASSLESGTEQFF.

The chain uses TRBV30 and TRBJ1-1; maybe TRBD1 (5 bases). This CDR3 contains 12 residues. The germline gives CDR1 GTSNPN, CDR2 SVGIG (reference sequence). Trimming pared 3 bases from V and 4 bases from J, leaving 9 bases between. As DNA, the CDR3 is TGTGCCTGGAGCGAGGGGTTCACTGAAGCTTTCTTT. This gives the protein CAWSEGFTEAFF.

The gene calls are TRBV7-2 and TRBJ2-3; D is ambiguous. The CDR3 totals 14 residues. The germline gives CDR1 SGHTA, CDR2 FQGNSA. Trimming took 1 base from V and 0 from J, leaving 5 bases between them. The chain's CDR3 is CASSLVGSTDTQYF. CDR3 DNA sequence: TGTGCCAGCAGCTTAGTCGGGAGCACAGATACGCAGTATTTT.

This clone was seen a single time. This may be a read error: a much more frequent sequence differs by one nucleotide. V usage is TRBV7-2 and J usage is TRBJ2-3; TRBD2 aligns across 12 bases. V lost 7 bases and J lost 13; bases outside the gene matches: 9. In germline, CDR1 is SGHTA, CDR2 FQGNSA. The length of the CDR3 is 13 residues. CDR3 coding DNA: TGTGCCAGCATCAGACTAGCGGGAGAGGAGGAGTATTTT. Residues: CASIRLAGEEEYF.

This clone was seen a few times. CDR3 DNA sequence: TGTGCCTGGAGTGCGAAAGGGGGGACCACTGAAGCTTTCTTT. This codes for CAWSAKGGTTEAFF. This chain connects TRBV30 to TRBJ1-1, with TRBD1 as a possible D gene (6 bases). The germline CDR1 and CDR2 sequences are GTSNPN and SVGIG (reference sequence). Trimming removed 1 base from V and 4 bases from J, with 13 bases in between. This CDR3 region has 14 residues.

This clone was counted a single time. The chain links TRBV5-4 to TRBJ2-1, with D tentatively TRBD1 (7 bases). Trimming pared 0 bases from V and 6 bases from J, leaving 16 bases between. CDR1 and CDR2 from the germline V gene are SGHNT and YYREEE (reference sequence). This CDR3 has 16 amino acids. CDR3 in DNA: TGTGCCAGCAGCTTGGGACAGGGAGGTCGGCCCAATGAGCAGTTCTTC. This codes for CASSLGQGGRPNEQFF.

This chain links TRBV5-1 with TRBJ2-2; 8 positions agree with TRBD1. Losses at the gene ends were 10 bases for V and 4 bases for J; bases not matched to a gene: 12. The CDR3 extends over 15 amino acids. CDR1 and CDR2 (germline): SGHRS, YFSETQ. DNA for the CDR3: TGCGCCTCTCAGGCAGGGGGCAGTTTCACCGGGGAGCTGTTTTTT. The encoded protein is CASQAGGSFTGELFF.

The V gene is TRBV19, the J gene TRBJ1-2; maybe TRBD1 (5 bases). Trimming removed 5 bases at V and 8 bases at J, with 15 bases between. This CDR3 is 13 amino acids long. Looked up from germline, CDR1 is LNHDA and CDR2 is SQIVND (reference sequence). The CDR3 coding sequence is TGTGCCAGTAGTCGGCAGGGTACCGGCGGCTACACCTTC. Encoded protein: CASSRQGTGGYTF.

The genes are TRBV5-6 and TRBJ2-7; D unclear. The germline gives CDR1 SGHDT, CDR2 YYEEEE. V shed 0 bases and J shed 3 bases, with 4 bases lying between them. This CDR3 spans 12 amino acids. The CDR3: CASSLGIYEQYF. The CDR3 DNA reads TGTGCCAGCAGCTTGGGCATCTACGAGCAGTACTTC.

This sequence joins TRBV28 and TRBJ1-6; D perhaps matches TRBD1 (6 bases). The germline V gene has CDR1 MDHEN and CDR2 SYDVKM. V lost 6 bases and J 10 bases, leaving 13 bases between the germline ends. The CDR3 is made up of 13 amino acids. This CDR3 reads CASRGRGLSPLHF. CDR3 DNA: TGTGCCAGCAGGGGGAGGGGGTTGTCACCCCTCCACTTT. The variable domain in full, with the rest retrieved from reference TRBV28 and TRBJ1-6, is DVKVTQSSRYLVKRTGEKVFLECVQDMDHENMFWYRQDPGLGLRLIYFSYDVKMKEKGDIPEGYSVSREKKERFSLILESASTNQTSMYLCASRGRGLSPLHFGNGTRLTVT.

This clone was counted at least ten times. V and J are TRBV27 and TRBJ1-4, with D tentatively TRBD1 (5 bases). V was shortened by 6 bases and J by 12 bases, with 14 bases between the two germline ends. The CDR3 extends over 12 amino acids. Germline V gene lookup returns CDR1 MNHEY and CDR2 SMNVEV (reference sequence). The CDR3 bases are TGTGCCAGCAGGGGGGAGCGGGAGGAACTGTTTTTT. It encodes CASRGEREELFF.

This clone was observed a few times. The V call is TRBV19, the J call TRBJ1-2; D gene ambiguous. The germline V gene has CDR1 LNHDA and CDR2 SQIVND (reference sequence). Trimming removed 5 bases from V and 0 bases from J, with 10 bases in between. The CDR3 extends over 14 amino acids. The CDR3 spells CASSDQLANYGYTF. CDR3 DNA: TGTGCCAGTAGTGATCAGTTAGCTAACTATGGCTACACCTTC.

The CDR3 reads CASSGPLADIRELFF. As DNA, the CDR3 is TGTGCCAGCAGCGGACCACTAGCGGACATACGGGAGCTGTTTTTT. This chain uses TRBV9 with TRBJ2-2, with 8 bases identical to TRBD2. The length of the CDR3 is 15 residues. Trimming at V came to 3 bases and at J to 9 bases, leaving 10 bases not matched to a gene. Germline V lookup: CDR1 SGDLS, CDR2 YYNGEE.

The V gene is TRBV6-1, the J gene TRBJ2-7, with 10 bases matching TRBD2. Germline CDR1 and CDR2: MNHNS and SASEGT. CDR3 size: 15 residues. V was clipped by 4 bases and J by 6 bases; unmatched bases: 9. The CDR3 reads CASSALAGDLREQYF. DNA of the CDR3: TGTGCCAGCAGTGCCCTAGCGGGAGATCTGCGCGAGCAGTACTTC.

This sequence joins TRBV7-3 and TRBJ2-1; 7 nucleotides match TRBD2. The J segment lost 0 bases and the V segment lost 5 bases, leaving 4 bases of the junction unmatched. This CDR3 has 15 amino acids. Germline CDR1 is SGHTA and CDR2 is FQGTGA. This CDR3 is CASSVTSASYNEQFF. In DNA form, the CDR3 reads TGTGCCAGCAGCGTTACTAGCGCCTCCTACAATGAGCAGTTCTTC.